One sample yielded the 28 T cell receptor beta chains listed below, sequenced in a study of CXCR3-negative and CXCR3-positive naive CD8 T cells. For these TCRs, the target antigens are not known. Broader study findings: Against CXCR3-negative naive cells, CXCR3-positive naive cells showed more hydrophobic TRB CDR3s.

5' RACE with UMI labels generated the TRB cDNA libraries. TCRdb reprocessed the 5' RACE reads and keeps a single row for each CDR3 protein, giving no DNA. In all, the sample yields under 150,000 distinct CDR3 sequences. Material for sequencing was naive CXCR3+ CD8+ T cells from blood. Subset meaning: CD45RO-CCR7+CD27+CD95- naive CD8+ T cells expressing CXCR3 (TNR3+). Receptors originate from a human donor in good health. Some clones in this sample may be carry-over from other donors' samples.

This rearrangement joins TRBV28 to TRBJ2-7; TCRdb reports TRBD2, a call that lacks DNA to check it against. Germline V gives CDR1 MDHEN, CDR2 SYDVKM. The CDR3 is 15 amino acids. The CDR3 sequence is CASSFSSAGGYEQYF.

J is TRBJ2-5 and V is TRBV6-1; absent DNA, TCRdb's TRBD1 call cannot be checked. The CDR3 runs 20 residues. CDR1 and CDR2 from the germline V gene are MNHNS and SASEGT. The CDR3 here is CASTSRGGQEDTPPQKTQYF.

The J gene is TRBJ2-5, the V gene TRBV28; checking the TCRdb D call of TRBD1 is not possible without DNA. The length of the CDR3 is 15 residues. The germline gives CDR1 MDHEN, CDR2 SYDVKM. CDR3 residues: CASGLPGQDVETQYF. Using reference TRBV28 and TRBJ2-5 for the parts outside the CDR3, the full variable domain is DVKVTQSSRYLVKRTGEKVFLECVQDMDHENMFWYRQDPGLGLRLIYFSYDVKMKEKGDIPEGYSVSREKKERFSLILESASTNQTSMYLCASGLPGQDVETQYFGPGTRLLVL.

The rearrangement uses TRBV20-1 and TRBJ1-5; without DNA, the TCRdb call of TRBD1 cannot be checked. Germline V gives CDR1 DFQATT, CDR2 SNEGSKA (reference sequence). CDR3 length equals 13 residues. This chain's CDR3 is CSVPGDGNQPQHF.

The rearrangement links TRBV9 to TRBJ2-1; TCRdb's D gene call, TRBD2, goes unchecked for lack of DNA. This CDR3 spans 15 amino acids. Germline loops: CDR1 SGDLS, CDR2 YYNGEE. CDR3 protein: CASNSWAGAGNEQFF.

The V gene is TRBV27, the J gene TRBJ2-7. The CDR3 loop spans 14 amino acids. Germline V gene lookup returns CDR1 MNHEY and CDR2 SMNVEV (reference sequence). This CDR3 is CASSLSTGSYEQYF.

V and J are TRBV10-3 and TRBJ2-7; TCRdb's assignment of TRBD1 cannot be checked, as there is no DNA. Germline V gene lookup returns CDR1 ENHRY and CDR2 SYGVKD. There are 11 residues in the CDR3. The CDR3: CATGQAYEQYF.

CDR3 amino acids: CASSPGDHEQFF. The gene calls are TRBV12-3 or TRBV12-4 and TRBJ2-1; TCRdb reports TRBD1, a call that lacks DNA to check it against. The CDR3 runs to 12 residues.

This chain links TRBV10-1 with TRBJ1-5. This CDR3 region has 12 residues. Germline V lookup: CDR1 WNHNN, CDR2 SYGVQD (reference sequence). The CDR3: CASSVSSQPQHF.

The rearrangement uses TRBV3-1 and TRBJ1-5; the TCRdb D gene call, TRBD1, has no DNA to confirm it. The CDR3 has 17 amino acids. CDR1 LGHDT and CDR2 YNNKEL come from the germline V gene (reference sequence). The CDR3: CASSQAAGSGLNQPQHF.

V usage is TRBV2 and J usage is TRBJ2-4. CDR1 is SNHLY, CDR2 FYNNEI, per germline. The CDR3 runs 11 residues. This chain's CDR3 is CASQAKNIQYF.

The chain carries TRBV24-1 and TRBJ2-1; TCRdb gives TRBD2 as the D gene, but with no DNA this cannot be confirmed. The CDR3 length is 19 residues. From germline, CDR1 is KGHDR and CDR2 SFDVKD. CDR3 in amino acids: CATSEGNSGIQRYYNEQFF.

This chain connects TRBV29-1 to TRBJ2-3; TCRdb reports TRBD1, a call that lacks DNA to check it against. Germline V gene sequence: CDR1 SQVTM, CDR2 ANQGSEA. The CDR3 runs 14 residues. CDR3: CSVGGGISTDTQYF.

This rearrangement joins TRBV20-1 to TRBJ2-1; TCRdb's D gene call, TRBD1, goes unchecked for lack of DNA. This CDR3 has 13 amino acids. Per the germline V gene, CDR1 is DFQATT and CDR2 is SNEGSKA (reference sequence). The CDR3 protein is CSARLGPYNEQFF.

The gene calls are TRBV13 and TRBJ2-1; TCRdb's D gene call, TRBD2, goes unchecked for lack of DNA. The CDR3 has 15 residues. CDR1 is PRHDT and CDR2 is FYEKMQ in the germline V gene (reference sequence). This chain's CDR3 is CASSLIRGLEYEQFF.

The chain joins TRBV3-1 to TRBJ1-1. The CDR3 has 15 amino acids. Per the germline V gene, CDR1 is LGHDT and CDR2 is YNNKEL (reference sequence). The chain's CDR3 is CASSQDWQVRTEAFF.

V gene TRBV24-1 combines with J gene TRBJ2-3; TCRdb gives TRBD2 as the D gene, but with no DNA this cannot be confirmed. The CDR3 covers 15 residues. The germline V gene has CDR1 KGHDR and CDR2 SFDVKD. The CDR3 is CATSDTGDLTDTQYF.

The rearrangement uses TRBV24-1 and TRBJ2-1; TCRdb reports TRBD1, a call that lacks DNA to check it against. CDR1 is KGHDR, CDR2 SFDVKD, per germline. CDR3 size: 13 residues. The CDR3 sequence: CATSDGPNRQQFF.

The genes are TRBV7-3 and TRBJ2-5; TCRdb selects TRBD2, and the lack of DNA leaves this call unchecked. There are 15 residues in the CDR3. The V gene's germline CDR1 is SGHTA and CDR2 FQGTGA. The CDR3 sequence: CASSPGLAGLETQYF.

The chain links TRBV5-1 to TRBJ2-3; TCRdb lists TRBD1, though no DNA is available to test this call. Germline V gene sequence: CDR1 SGHRS, CDR2 YFSETQ. The CDR3 covers 15 residues. CDR3 residues: CASSWRQGSTDTQYF. The complete variable domain, with remaining parts taken from reference TRBV5-1 and TRBJ2-3, reads KAGVTQTPRYLIKTRGQQVTLSCSPISGHRSVSWYQQTPGQGLQFLFEYFSETQRNKGNFPGRFSGRQFSNSRSEMNVSTLELGDSALYLCASSWRQGSTDTQYFGPGTRLTVL.

The rearrangement links TRBV7-6 to TRBJ2-1. CDR1 is SGHVS, CDR2 FNYEAQ, per germline. The CDR3 is 15 residues long. The CDR3 sequence: CASSLANRDLNEQFF.

V gene TRBV7-9 combines with J gene TRBJ2-7; the D call from TCRdb, TRBD1, cannot be confirmed without DNA. Germline-derived CDR1 and CDR2 are SEHNR and FQNEAQ (reference sequence). The CDR3 contains 16 residues. CDR3 region: CASSYPAGTGFHEQYF.

V is TRBV28 and J is TRBJ2-2; the TRBD1 assignment by TCRdb is unverifiable without DNA. The CDR3 contains 15 residues. CDR1 and CDR2 from the germline V gene are MDHEN and SYDVKM. The chain's CDR3 is CASSLQTGRAGELFF.

This chain links TRBV11-2 with TRBJ2-7. Germline V lookup: CDR1 SGHAT, CDR2 FQNNGV. The CDR3 is made up of 15 amino acids. The CDR3 region is CASSLVQGATYEQYF. Full variable domain (remainder filled in from reference TRBV11-2 and TRBJ2-7): EAGVAQSPRYKIIEKRQSVAFWCNPISGHATLYWYQQILGQGPKLLIQFQNNGVVDDSQLPKDRFSAERLKGVDSTLKIQPAKLEDSAVYLCASSLVQGATYEQYFGPGTRLTVT.

The chain joins TRBV12-3 or TRBV12-4 to TRBJ2-1; TCRdb's assignment of TRBD1 cannot be checked, as there is no DNA. This CDR3 contains 14 residues. The CDR3 spells CASSFPRGHNEQFF.

The chain is built from TRBV4-1 and TRBJ1-4; the TRBD1 assignment by TCRdb is unverifiable without DNA. CDR3 length: 15 amino acids. The V gene's germline CDR1 is MGHRA and CDR2 YSYEKL. The CDR3 sequence: CASSHLGQDNEKLFF.

The V and J genes are TRBV29-1 and TRBJ1-4. The CDR3 length is 12 residues. Looked up from germline, CDR1 is SQVTM and CDR2 is ANQGSEA. The CDR3 region is CSVEWMSEELFF. Full variable domain (outside the CDR3, taken from reference TRBV29-1 and TRBJ1-4): SAVISQKPSRDICQRGTSLTIQCQVDSQVTMMFWYRQQPGQSLTLIATANQGSEATYESGFVIDKFPISRPNLTFSTLTVSNMSPEDSSIYLCSVEWMSEELFFGSGTQLSVL.

The V gene is TRBV7-3, the J gene TRBJ1-6; without DNA, the TCRdb call of TRBD1 cannot be checked. CDR1 and CDR2 from the germline V gene are SGHTA and FQGTGA. The CDR3 runs 14 residues. CDR3 loop: CASSRGHADSPLHF.